The 19 T cell receptor beta chains below come from one sample, sequenced in a study of identifying expanded T cells in peripheral blood. Profiled with immunoSEQ multiplex PCR; TCRdb holds only in-frame clones, not every one. Of roughly 120,000 clones listed, roughly 90% are singletons. The source material was blood. The source of these receptors is a person aged 18 to 75 in good health.

The J gene is TRBJ1-2, the V gene TRBV6-1; D perhaps matches TRBD1 (5 bases). V was trimmed by 5 bases and J by 4 bases, leaving 17 bases between them. The length of the CDR3 is 15 residues. Germline V gives CDR1 MNHNS, CDR2 SASEGT. The CDR3 DNA sequence: TGTGCCAGCAGTACCCCACGGGGGGACCGCTATGGCTACACCTTC. It translates to CASSTPRGDRYGYTF.

The chain uses TRBV27 and TRBJ2-7; TRBD2 matches at 15 bases. Germline values: CDR1 MNHEY, CDR2 SMNVEV (reference sequence). The junction had 12 bases not matched to a gene; V was cut back by 3 bases and J by 9 bases. CDR3 length equals 17 residues. This CDR3 is CASSFGGLAGGEGVQYF. The CDR3 DNA sequence: TGTGCCAGCAGTTTCGGTGGACTAGCGGGAGGGGAAGGGGTGCAGTACTTC.

The chain is built from TRBV7-2 and TRBJ2-4, with 8 nucleotides matching TRBD2. Germline values: CDR1 SGHTA, CDR2 FQGNSA. The CDR3 runs 17 residues. V shed 4 bases and J 2 bases; nucleotides not matched to a gene: 10. CDR3 in amino acids: CASSSAAGGASKNIQYF. CDR3 DNA sequence: TGTGCCAGCAGCTCCGCCGCGGGGGGCGCGTCCAAAAACATTCAGTACTTC.

The chain has TRBV5-8 and TRBJ1-3; perhaps TRBD1 as D (6 bases). Trimming pared 4 bases from V and 4 bases from J, leaving 12 bases between. The CDR3 runs to 14 residues. Germline values: CDR1 SGHTS, CDR2 YDEGEE. CDR3 sequence: CASSHRTGGNTIYF. DNA of the CDR3: TGTGCCAGCAGCCACCGTACAGGGGGAAACACCATATATTTT.

The V call is TRBV2, the J call TRBJ2-7, with 7 bases fitting TRBD1. This CDR3 contains 14 residues. From germline, CDR1 is SNHLY and CDR2 FYNNEI. V lost 4 bases and J lost 4; bases outside the gene matches: 7. CDR3 nucleotides: TGTGCCAGCAGTGTAGGGGGCGGTGATTACGAGCAGTACTTC. Its protein product is CASSVGGGDYEQYF.

In this sample, this clone turned up once. The rearrangement links TRBV6-4 to TRBJ2-7; 11 bases line up with TRBD2. The CDR3 runs 15 residues. With V trimmed by 4 bases and J by 4 bases, 6 bases remained unmatched. CDR1 is MRHNA and CDR2 is SNTAGT in the germline V gene. The CDR3 sequence: CASSVRTSGSYEQYF. The CDR3 bases are TGTGCCAGCAGTGTCCGGACTAGCGGGTCATACGAGCAGTACTTC.

This clone occurred once. The rearrangement uses TRBV7-6 and TRBJ1-2; no definite D call. Germline CDR1 SGHVS, CDR2 FNYEAQ. The V and J ends lost 4 bases and 1 base respectively, with 13 bases between them. This CDR3 spans 15 amino acids. CDR3 in amino acids: CASSSRTQVNYGYTF. The CDR3 region has the DNA TGTGCCAGCAGCTCGAGAACACAAGTTAACTATGGCTACACCTTC.

This rearrangement joins TRBV5-6 to TRBJ1-3, with a tentative D call TRBD1 (6 bases). This CDR3 is built from 14 residues. From germline, CDR1 is SGHDT and CDR2 YYEEEE. The V end was cut by 7 bases, the J end by 4 bases, with 15 bases between. CDR3 sequence reads: CASVRRGAGNTIYF. CDR3 sequence (DNA): TGTGCCAGCGTCCGTCGGGGGGCAGGAAACACCATATATTTT. Together with reference TRBV5-6 and TRBJ1-3, the CDR3 gives the full variable domain: DAGVTQSPTHLIKTRGQQVTLRCSPKSGHDTVSWYQQALGQGPQFIFQYYEEEERQRGNFPDRFSGHQFPNYSSELNVNALLLGDSALYLCASVRRGAGNTIYFGEGSWLTVV.

The chain employs TRBV6-5 and TRBJ1-5; 8 bases are shared with TRBD1. This CDR3 has 14 residues. Unmatched junction bases numbered 8, after V lost 8 bases and J lost 5 bases. The germline V gene encodes CDR1 MNHEY and CDR2 SVGAGI. The CDR3 nucleotides are TGTGCCAGCGCCCTAGGACAGGGCTATCAGCCCCAGCATTTT. Encoded protein: CASALGQGYQPQHF.

The chain combines TRBV20-1 with TRBJ1-1; D not certain. The CDR3 covers 10 residues. Per germline, CDR1 DFQATT and CDR2 SNEGSKA (reference sequence). V was pared by 2 bases and J by 4 bases, with 2 bases between. This CDR3 is CSARPTEAFF. As DNA, the CDR3 is TGCAGTGCTAGACCCACTGAAGCTTTCTTT.

The count of this clone is one. J is TRBJ1-2 and V is TRBV6-5; D gene unclear. CDR1 is MNHEY, CDR2 SVGAGI, per germline. V shed 0 bases and J shed 7 bases, with 12 bases lying between them. This CDR3 is 14 amino acids long. CDR3 loop: CASSYSVFEVGYTF. DNA for the CDR3: TGTGCCAGCAGTTACTCGGTGTTTGAGGTTGGCTACACCTTC.

This rearrangement joins TRBV29-1 to TRBJ2-5; D may be TRBD2 (5 bases). Deletions cut 2 bases from V and 7 bases from J, with 11 bases between. CDR1 is SQVTM, CDR2 ANQGSEA, per germline. CDR3 size: 12 residues. Written as DNA, the CDR3 is TGCAGCGTTGAAATCGGGATATCGACCCAGTACTTC. It specifies CSVEIGISTQYF.

The chain couples TRBV6-1 to TRBJ1-2; D is undetermined. The CDR3 runs to 15 residues. Germline V gene sequence: CDR1 MNHNS, CDR2 SASEGT. V gave up 4 bases and J gave up 1 base, with 13 bases separating them. The CDR3 region has the DNA TGTGCCAGCAGTGTCAGAGCGGGAGTTAACTATGGCTACACCTTC. The encoded protein is CASSVRAGVNYGYTF.

The chain couples TRBV19 to TRBJ1-2; maybe TRBD1 (6 bases). Trimming cost V 5 bases and J 4 bases, with 17 bases left between them. The CDR3 has 15 residues. CDR1 is LNHDA and CDR2 is SQIVND in the germline V gene (reference sequence). CDR3 amino acids: CASSPDSDYAYGYTF. The CDR3, as DNA: TGTGCCAGTAGTCCGGACAGTGATTACGCCTATGGCTACACCTTC. The full variable domain, in which reference TRBV19 and TRBJ1-2 provide the parts outside the CDR3, is DGGITQSPKYLFRKEGQNVTLSCEQNLNHDAMYWYRQDPGQGLRLIYYSQIVNDFQKGDIAEGYSVSREKKESFPLTVTSAQKNPTAFYLCASSPDSDYAYGYTFGSGTRLTVV.

The chain uses TRBV28 and TRBJ1-2, with D possibly being TRBD1 (6 bases). Germline V gives CDR1 MDHEN, CDR2 SYDVKM. V gave up 4 bases and J gave up 8 bases, with 14 bases separating them. The length of the CDR3 is 13 residues. Here the CDR3 reads CASSSFDRSGYTF. The CDR3 coding sequence is TGTGCCAGCAGTTCCTTCGACAGGAGCGGCTACACCTTC.

V gene TRBV28 combines with J gene TRBJ2-3; D is ambiguous. With 10 bases removed from V and 6 bases from J, the gap between germline ends came to 20 bases. CDR1 is MDHEN, CDR2 SYDVKM, per germline. This CDR3 region has 14 residues. In DNA, the CDR3 is TGTGCCACCAATCAGGTACACAACCGGGATACGCAGTATTTT. The encoded protein is CATNQVHNRDTQYF.

The chain couples TRBV15 to TRBJ2-2, with D perhaps matching TRBD1 (6 bases). Germline CDR1 LNHNV, CDR2 YYDKDF (reference sequence). V lost 2 bases and J 1 base, leaving 14 bases between the germline ends. The CDR3 has 17 residues. The CDR3 DNA sequence: TGTGCCACCAGCAGACTCCTCGGGACACAGAACACCGGGGAGCTGTTTTTT. Its protein is CATSRLLGTQNTGELFF.

The chain couples TRBV2 to TRBJ1-5, with 8 bases matching TRBD1. The V gene end was trimmed by 6 bases and the J gene end by 0 bases; junction bases not matched to a gene: 4. CDR3 length: 15 amino acids. The germline V gene has CDR1 SNHLY and CDR2 FYNNEI. CDR3 coding DNA: TGTGCCAGCAGGGACAGGGATAGTAGCAATCAGCCCCAGCATTTT. Protein: CASRDRDSSNQPQHF.

The chain links TRBV7-9 to TRBJ2-3, with 7 bases fitting TRBD1. V lost 3 bases, J lost 2 bases, and 14 bases stayed unmatched. Germline V gene lookup returns CDR1 SEHNR and CDR2 FQNEAQ (reference sequence). CDR3 length: 18 amino acids. This chain's CDR3 is CASSFPTGTTSITDTQYF. CDR3 sequence (DNA): TGTGCCAGCAGCTTTCCGACAGGGACCACTTCCATCACAGATACGCAGTATTTT.